These 32 T cell receptor beta chains were sequenced from one sample in a study of OX40 agonist ivuxolimab in advanced cancers. TCRdb keeps only in-frame clones here, not all; method: immunoSEQ multiplex PCR. The sample yields roughly 86,000 clones, around 90% seen once. Sequenced material: CD4+ or CD8+ T cells sorted from blood, taken in a trial of the OX40 agonist ivuxolimab. The source of these receptors is an adult with an advanced solid tumor such as melanoma, head and neck, liver or kidney cancer.

The gene calls are TRBV7-9 and TRBJ2-5; TRBD1 might be the D (6 bases). Germline CDR1 and CDR2: SEHNR and FQNEAQ (reference sequence). V was trimmed by 3 bases and J by 7 bases, leaving 9 bases between them. The CDR3 sequence is 12 residues long. The CDR3 reads CASSFPRGTQYF. In DNA form, the CDR3 reads TGTGCCAGCAGCTTTCCCAGGGGGACCCAGTACTTC.

This clone was picked up one time. The V and J genes are TRBV28 and TRBJ2-7, with D maybe TRBD1 (5 bases). The CDR3 covers 18 residues. Trimming shortened V by 3 bases and J by 0 bases, and 21 bases separated the two germline ends. Germline lookup yields CDR1 MDHEN and CDR2 SYDVKM. CDR3 DNA: TGTGCCAGCAGTTTCCAGGGCAGCCCAGTACTAAGCTCCTACGAGCAGTACTTC. Amino acid sequence: CASSFQGSPVLSSYEQYF.

The chain employs TRBV6-4 and TRBJ2-1; the D is unclear. This CDR3 spans 17 amino acids. Germline CDR1 and CDR2: MRHNA and SNTAGT. V was trimmed by 0 bases and J by 0 bases, leaving 12 bases between them. The CDR3 nucleotides are TGTGCCAGCAGTGACTCGCTTGGGCGAGGCTCCTACAATGAGCAGTTCTTC. Translating it yields CASSDSLGRGSYNEQFF.

This sequence joins TRBV25-1 and TRBJ2-5; 9 positions match TRBD1. The J call may be mistaken, given a closer DNA end match to TRBJ2-7. Germline V gene data show CDR1 as MGHDK and CDR2 as SYGVNS. The CDR3 extends over 16 amino acids. The CDR3 here is CASSEDPQGASYEQYF. CDR3 in DNA: TGTGCCAGCAGTGAAGATCCACAGGGGGCCTCCTACGAGCAGTACTTC.

This clone was counted only a few times. The chain employs TRBV15 and TRBJ1-2, with D tentatively TRBD1 (5 bases). The CDR3 runs to 15 residues. The V gene's germline CDR1 is LNHNV and CDR2 YYDKDF (reference sequence). V lost 0 bases and J 8 bases, leaving 16 bases between the germline ends. This CDR3 reads CATSRDGGKGRGYTF. Written as DNA, the CDR3 is TGTGCCACCAGCAGAGATGGGGGGAAGGGTCGAGGCTACACCTTC.

The V gene is TRBV4-2, the J gene TRBJ1-2; D may be TRBD1 (5 bases). The CDR3 contains 15 residues. The germline V gene has CDR1 LGHNA and CDR2 YNFKEQ. Trimming cost V 0 bases and J 8 bases, with 16 bases left between them. CDR3 sequence reads: CASSQDIEGLGGYTF. CDR3 nucleotides: TGTGCCAGCAGCCAAGATATCGAGGGGTTGGGAGGCTACACCTTC.

CDR3 in amino acids: CASRRSSGSYEQYF. In DNA form, the CDR3 reads TGTGCCAGCAGACGATCCTCCGGGAGCTACGAGCAGTACTTC. This chain links TRBV5-5 with TRBJ2-7; possible D gene TRBD2, 6 bases. Germline V gene sequence: CDR1 SGHKS, CDR2 YYEKEE (reference sequence). The CDR3 loop spans 14 amino acids. The germline V and J ends were trimmed by 5 bases and 3 bases, with 15 bases remaining between them.

J is TRBJ2-2 and V is TRBV11-2; D remains ambiguous. Germline V gene sequence: CDR1 SGHAT, CDR2 FQNNGV. The V end lost 2 bases, the J end lost 0 bases, and 13 bases lay between the germline ends. The CDR3 loop spans 17 amino acids. The CDR3 protein is CASSLYFGPTNTGELFF. DNA of the CDR3: TGTGCCAGCAGCTTATATTTCGGACCCACGAACACCGGGGAGCTGTTTTTT.

V usage is TRBV7-3 and J usage is TRBJ2-5; TRBD2 matches at 9 bases. The CDR3 is 15 amino acids. V lost 4 bases, J lost 2 bases, and 5 bases stayed unmatched. Germline-derived CDR1 and CDR2 are SGHTA and FQGTGA. The CDR3 loop is CASSYLSGRQETQYF. CDR3 bases: TGTGCCAGCAGCTACCTCAGCGGGAGGCAAGAGACCCAGTACTTC.

This chain connects TRBV2 to TRBJ2-2, with D perhaps matching TRBD1 or TRBD2 (5 bases each). The germline CDR1 and CDR2 sequences are SNHLY and FYNNEI. Trimming took off 5 bases at V and 0 bases at J, with 10 bases between the two ends. This CDR3 region has 15 residues. The CDR3 sequence: CASSKGRPNTGELFF. The CDR3 DNA sequence: TGTGCCAGCAGTAAGGGACGTCCGAACACCGGGGAGCTGTTTTTT.

V usage is TRBV7-9 and J usage is TRBJ2-6, with D unclear. V lost 5 bases and J 3 bases, leaving 8 bases between the germline ends. The CDR3 is 14 residues long. Per the germline V gene, CDR1 is SEHNR and CDR2 is FQNEAQ (reference sequence). The CDR3, as DNA: TGTGCCAGCAGCGATGAGATTGGGGCCAACGTCCTGACTTTC. Residues: CASSDEIGANVLTF.

The count of this clone is one. The chain combines TRBV19 with TRBJ2-7; D is uncertain. V was pared by 8 bases and J by 3 bases, with 14 bases between. In germline, CDR1 is LNHDA, CDR2 SQIVND (reference sequence). There are 13 residues in the CDR3. CDR3 nucleotide sequence: TGTGCCAGTGGGCACGGCTACCACTACGAGCAGTACTTC. Amino acids: CASGHGYHYEQYF.

The chain couples TRBV5-5 to TRBJ2-7, with TRBD1 as a possible D gene (5 bases). Trimming shortened V by 2 bases and J by 3 bases, and 9 bases separated the two germline ends. Germline V gene lookup returns CDR1 SGHKS and CDR2 YYEKEE (reference sequence). The CDR3 totals 13 residues. The CDR3 DNA reads TGTGCCAGCAGCTTAAGGCAGGGCTACGAGCAGTACTTC. Protein: CASSLRQGYEQYF. Complete variable domain (other parts from reference TRBV5-5 and TRBJ2-7): DAGVTQSPTHLIKTRGQQVTLRCSPISGHKSVSWYQQVLGQGPQFIFQYYEKEERGRGNFPDRFSARQFPNYSSELNVNALLLGDSALYLCASSLRQGYEQYFGPGTRLTVT.

The V gene is TRBV9, the J gene TRBJ2-3; D might be TRBD1 or TRBD2, each matching 5 bases. V was shortened by 2 bases and J by 6 bases, with 16 bases between the two germline ends. The CDR3 loop spans 15 amino acids. The germline CDR1 and CDR2 sequences are SGDLS and YYNGEE. The DNA of the CDR3 is TGTGCCAGCAGCGTTATGGGGGTATCAACCGATACGCAGTATTTT. Translating gives CASSVMGVSTDTQYF.

This chain uses TRBV25-1 with TRBJ1-1, with 11 nucleotides matching TRBD1. The CDR3 length is 13 residues. The V segment lost 6 bases and the J segment 3 bases; nucleotides outside the gene matches: 0. In germline, CDR1 is MGHDK, CDR2 SYGVNS. CDR3 region: CASRGQGDTEAFF. Written as DNA, the CDR3 is TGTGCCAGCAGGGGACAGGGGGACACTGAAGCTTTCTTT.

The chain combines TRBV27 with TRBJ1-1; D remains unclear. The V gene's germline CDR1 is MNHEY and CDR2 SMNVEV (reference sequence). Trimming took off 4 bases at V and 0 bases at J, with 9 bases between the two ends. The CDR3 has 14 amino acids. The CDR3 here is CASSSGLLNTEAFF. CDR3 DNA sequence: TGTGCCAGCAGTTCGGGCCTTTTGAACACTGAAGCTTTCTTT.

The chain has TRBV18 and TRBJ2-1, with TRBD2 identical over 10 bases. After removal of 3 bases from V and 3 bases from J, the junction contained 2 bases not matched to a gene. There are 15 residues in the CDR3. CDR1 and CDR2 from the germline V gene are KGHSH and LQKENI. The CDR3 reads CASSPGLADYNEQFF. The CDR3 region has the DNA TGTGCCAGCTCACCTGGACTAGCGGACTACAATGAGCAGTTCTTC.

The chain combines TRBV7-8 with TRBJ2-1; D is possibly TRBD2 (6 bases). Trimming cost V 2 bases and J 2 bases, with 22 bases left between them. This CDR3 has 19 amino acids. The germline CDR1 and CDR2 sequences are SGHVS and FQNEAQ. The CDR3 spells CASSLRSRVSSETYNEQFF. CDR3 nucleotides: TGTGCCAGCAGCTTACGAAGCCGGGTTTCTAGCGAAACCTACAATGAGCAGTTCTTC.

The CDR3 DNA sequence: TGTGCCAGCAGCTTGGGCAGCGTTAATGAGCAGTTCTTC. Its translation is CASSLGSVNEQFF. The rearrangement uses TRBV7-3 and TRBJ2-1; D uncertain. Germline values: CDR1 SGHTA, CDR2 FQGTGA. The germline V and J ends were trimmed by 3 bases and 7 bases, with 10 bases remaining between them. The CDR3 runs 13 residues.

CDR3 amino acids: CASSVNRAGGFNEQFF. CDR3 sequence (DNA): TGTGCCAGCAGCGTAAACCGAGCGGGAGGGTTTAATGAGCAGTTCTTC. The genes are TRBV9 and TRBJ2-1; 10 nucleotides agree with TRBD2. Germline lookup yields CDR1 SGDLS and CDR2 YYNGEE. V dropped 1 base and J dropped 7; count of bases not matched to a gene: 8. This CDR3 is built from 16 residues.

The chain combines TRBV9 with TRBJ2-7; no clear D gene. CDR1 is SGDLS, CDR2 YYNGEE, per germline. Trimming shortened V by 0 bases and J by 1 base, and 5 bases separated the two germline ends. The CDR3 consists of 13 residues. The DNA of the CDR3 is TGTGCCAGCAGCGTAGGTGGGTCCTACGAGCAGTACTTC. Translation gives CASSVGGSYEQYF.

This clone was observed a single time. The chain is built from TRBV5-1 and TRBJ2-3; TRBD2 might be the D (6 bases). V lost 5 bases and J lost 0, with 7 bases in between. CDR1 SGHRS and CDR2 YFSETQ come from the germline V gene. The CDR3 consists of 13 residues. CDR3 coding DNA: TGCGCCAGCAGAAGCGGGAGCACAGATACGCAGTATTTT. Encoded protein: CASRSGSTDTQYF.

CDR3 DNA: TGTGCCAGCAGTGAAGCAATGGGTAACACTGGAAGGCAGTTCTTC. This translates into CASSEAMGNTGRQFF. The gene calls are TRBV6-1 and TRBJ2-1; no firm D call. Per the germline V gene, CDR1 is MNHNS and CDR2 is SASEGT. With 0 bases removed from V and 12 bases from J, the gap between germline ends came to 18 bases. The CDR3 totals 15 residues.

V gene TRBV7-2 combines with J gene TRBJ1-1; TRBD1 is a possible D gene (6 bases). The CDR3 has 15 residues. V gave up 5 bases and J gave up 3 bases, with 16 bases separating them. Germline values: CDR1 SGHTA, CDR2 FQGNSA. The CDR3 loop reads CASSTPSGVDTEAFF. CDR3 bases: TGTGCCAGCAGCACACCCTCAGGGGTTGACACTGAAGCTTTCTTT. Using reference TRBV7-2 and TRBJ1-1 for the parts outside the CDR3, the full variable domain is GAGVSQSPSNKVTEKGKDVELRCDPISGHTALYWYRQSLGQGLEFLIYFQGNSAPDKSGLPSDRFSAERTGGSVSTLTIQRTQQEDSAVYLCASSTPSGVDTEAFFGQGTRLTVV.

V is TRBV7-9 and J is TRBJ1-1, with 7 bases lining up with TRBD1. Germline loops: CDR1 SEHNR, CDR2 FQNEAQ (reference sequence). The CDR3 runs to 15 residues. Unmatched junction bases numbered 12, after V lost 11 bases and J lost 0 bases. The CDR3 here is CAVNRGRYMNTEAFF. The CDR3 DNA is TGTGCCGTCAACAGGGGTCGTTACATGAACACTGAAGCTTTCTTT.

V gene TRBV5-1 combines with J gene TRBJ2-1; unclear D gene. This CDR3 contains 12 residues. The V end was cut by 0 bases, the J end by 9 bases, with 7 bases between. Germline CDR1 is SGHRS and CDR2 is YFSETQ. The CDR3 reads CASSLDSGEQFF. CDR3 nucleotides: TGCGCCAGCAGCTTGGATAGTGGTGAGCAGTTCTTC.

The CDR3 nucleotides read TGCGCCAGCAGAAATCCAGGGGGTTGGTCACCCCTCCACTTT. Amino acids: CASRNPGGWSPLHF. The chain carries TRBV4-1 and TRBJ1-6, with 7 bases fitting TRBD1. There are 14 residues in the CDR3. J was trimmed by 10 bases and V by 6 bases; bases with no gene match: 9. Germline V lookup: CDR1 MGHRA, CDR2 YSYEKL.

This chain joins TRBV6-6 and TRBJ1-1, with 7 bases fitting TRBD1. The J segment lost 2 bases and the V segment lost 6 bases, leaving 3 bases of the junction unmatched. The CDR3 has 13 residues. Germline CDR1 reads MNHNY; CDR2 reads SVGAGI (reference sequence). The DNA of the CDR3 is TGTGCCAGCAGGACAGGGAAAAACACTGAAGCTTTCTTT. Encoded protein: CASRTGKNTEAFF.

The gene calls are TRBV11-2 and TRBJ1-1, with D perhaps matching TRBD1 (5 bases). The V end was cut by 3 bases, the J end by 7 bases, with 9 bases between. This CDR3 is built from 12 residues. The germline gives CDR1 SGHAT, CDR2 FQNNGV. In nucleotides, the CDR3 is TGTGCCAGCAGCTTCGCTCAGGGTGAAGCTTTCTTT. Amino acids: CASSFAQGEAFF.

The chain employs TRBV28 and TRBJ2-7; D unresolved. Between the trimmed V and J ends, which lost 7 bases and 0 bases, there was a span of 13 bases. The CDR3 is made up of 14 amino acids. Germline CDR1 reads MDHEN; CDR2 reads SYDVKM. DNA for the CDR3: TGTGCCAGCAACGGGCAGGCCGACTCCTACGAGCAGTACTTC. Translating it yields CASNGQADSYEQYF. The entire variable domain, with the rest obtained from reference TRBV28 and TRBJ2-7, is as follows: DVKVTQSSRYLVKRTGEKVFLECVQDMDHENMFWYRQDPGLGLRLIYFSYDVKMKEKGDIPEGYSVSREKKERFSLILESASTNQTSMYLCASNGQADSYEQYFGPGTRLTVT.

CDR3 coding DNA: TGTGCCAGCAGTGAATTCAGGGGGTTTAGCTCCTACGAGCAGTACTTC. It translates to CASSEFRGFSSYEQYF. This sequence joins TRBV2 and TRBJ2-7; 7 nucleotides agree with TRBD1. This CDR3 comprises 16 residues. Germline CDR1 SNHLY, CDR2 FYNNEI. V shed 2 bases, J shed 0 bases, and the junction held 7 bases outside the gene matches.

The CDR3 nucleotides are TGTGCCAGCAGTTTATTCCAGGGGGAAACAGATACGCAGTATTTT. It is translated as CASSLFQGETDTQYF. The chain joins TRBV28 to TRBJ2-3; TRBD1 agrees at 7 bases. The CDR3 sequence is 15 residues long. J was trimmed by 3 bases and V by 1 base; bases with no gene match: 4. Germline V gene data show CDR1 as MDHEN and CDR2 as SYDVKM.